This TCR beta chain was identified during a study of T cell repertoires in cytomegalovirus infection. On the study more broadly: The study used recently identified HLA-C-restricted and well-studied HLA-B-restricted CMV epitopes. Public TCR beta signature analysis indicated the presence of both CMV infection and matching HLA type.

As for this clonotype: Its antigen is not known.

TCRdb reprocessed the reads with MiXCR, giving one entry per CDR3 protein. The sample has approximately 120,000 distinct CDR3 sequences; 29% are singletons. CDR3 length: 18 residues. Trimming pared 6 bases from V and 0 bases from J, leaving 22 bases between. Study-wide points: The ex vivo response was dominated by HLA-C-restricted CMV-specific TCR beta clonotypes.

The V and J genes are TRBV12-3 or TRBV12-4 and TRBJ2-3; D perhaps matches TRBD2 (6 bases). The sequencing here drew on CD8+ T cells from cultured PBMCs, taken from culture after CMV antigen stimulation. This sequence was found in a human donor in good health (CMV status not recorded). Some clones in this sample may be carry-over from other donors' samples. CDR3 sequence: CASSTLGVADGSTDTQYF. The CDR3, as DNA: TGTGCCAGCAGCACTCTCGGGGTAGCGGACGGTAGCACAGATACGCAGTATTTT.